The clone carrying this TCR beta chain is medium-sized. Antigen: not known. The sample belongs to a study of vaccination and CD4 T cells after COVID-19. Germline V lookup: CDR1 DFQATT, CDR2 SNEGSKA (reference sequence). V gave up 7 bases and J gave up 1 base; unmatched junction bases: 5. The CDR3 covers 13 residues. Sequencing of cultured CD4+ T cell DNA used the Oncomine TCR Beta short-read assay. From the PCR reads, TCRdb called clonotypes with MiXCR, one entry per CDR3 protein. This table holds about 8,700 distinct CDR3 sequences, 23% found once. As to treatment: approximately nine-day PBMC culture with coronavirus spike peptide pools or control peptides (ViraFEST assay).

Sample: cultured CD4+ T cells from blood. This sequence joins TRBV20-1 and TRBJ2-3; 7 positions agree with TRBD2. The receptor was derived from a human donor with COVID-19. CDR3 region: CSGKRGGTDTQYF. The DNA of the CDR3 is TGCAGTGGAAAGCGGGGAGGCACAGATACGCAGTATTTT.